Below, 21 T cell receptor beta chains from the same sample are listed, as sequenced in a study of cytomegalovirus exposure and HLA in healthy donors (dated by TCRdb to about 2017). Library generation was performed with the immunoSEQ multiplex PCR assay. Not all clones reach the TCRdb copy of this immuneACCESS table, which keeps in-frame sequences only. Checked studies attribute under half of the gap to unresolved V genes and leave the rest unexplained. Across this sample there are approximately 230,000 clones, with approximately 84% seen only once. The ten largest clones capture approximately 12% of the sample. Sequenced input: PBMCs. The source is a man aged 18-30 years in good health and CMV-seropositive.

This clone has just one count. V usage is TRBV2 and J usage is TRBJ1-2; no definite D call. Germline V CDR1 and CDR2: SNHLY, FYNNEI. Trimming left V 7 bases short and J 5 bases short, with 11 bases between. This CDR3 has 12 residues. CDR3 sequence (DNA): TGTGCCAGCACCCTGCGGCCTTATGGCTACACCTTC. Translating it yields CASTLRPYGYTF.

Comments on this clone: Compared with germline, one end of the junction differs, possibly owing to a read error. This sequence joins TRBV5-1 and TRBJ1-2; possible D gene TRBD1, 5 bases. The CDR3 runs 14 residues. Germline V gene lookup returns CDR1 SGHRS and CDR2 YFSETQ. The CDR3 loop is CASSSLSRDYGYTF. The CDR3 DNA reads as TGCGCCAGCAGCTCCCTTTCGCGGGACTATGGCTACACTTTC.

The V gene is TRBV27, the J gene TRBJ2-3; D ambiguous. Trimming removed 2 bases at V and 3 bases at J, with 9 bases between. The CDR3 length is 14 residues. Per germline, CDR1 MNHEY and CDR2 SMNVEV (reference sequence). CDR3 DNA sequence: TGTGCCAGCAGTTTAATCAGGTCGACAGATACGCAGTATTTT. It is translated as CASSLIRSTDTQYF.

The CDR3 coding sequence is TGTGCCAGTATGGAGGTCATGAACACTGAAGCTTTCTTT. Its protein product is CASMEVMNTEAFF. The chain employs TRBV19 and TRBJ1-1; D call uncertain. V dropped 7 bases and J dropped 0 bases, with 9 bases sitting between them. The CDR3 covers 13 residues. CDR1 and CDR2 (germline): LNHDA, SQIVND (reference sequence).

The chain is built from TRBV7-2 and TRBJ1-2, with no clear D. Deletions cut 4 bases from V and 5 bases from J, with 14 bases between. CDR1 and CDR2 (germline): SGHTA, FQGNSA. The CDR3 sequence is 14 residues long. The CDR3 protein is CASSSTAGLYGYTF. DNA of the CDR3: TGTGCCAGCAGCTCGACGGCGGGTCTTTATGGCTACACCTTC.

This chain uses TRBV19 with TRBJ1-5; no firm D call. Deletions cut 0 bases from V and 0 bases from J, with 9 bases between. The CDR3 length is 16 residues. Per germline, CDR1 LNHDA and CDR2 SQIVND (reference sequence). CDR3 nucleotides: TGTGCCAGTAGTATAGAGGCAGGCCTTAGCAATCAGCCCCAGCATTTT. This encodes CASSIEAGLSNQPQHF.

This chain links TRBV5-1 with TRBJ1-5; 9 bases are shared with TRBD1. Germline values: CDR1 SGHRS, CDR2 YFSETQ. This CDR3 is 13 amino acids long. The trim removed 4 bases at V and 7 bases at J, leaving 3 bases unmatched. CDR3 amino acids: CASSPDRGQPQHF. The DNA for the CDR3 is TGCGCCAGCAGCCCGGACAGGGGACAGCCCCAGCATTTT.

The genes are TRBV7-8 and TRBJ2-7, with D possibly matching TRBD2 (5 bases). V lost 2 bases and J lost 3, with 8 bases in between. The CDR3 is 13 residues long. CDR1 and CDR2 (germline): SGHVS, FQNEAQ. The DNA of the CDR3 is TGTGCCAGCAGCTTAACCGGGGACTACGAGCAGTACTTC. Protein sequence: CASSLTGDYEQYF.

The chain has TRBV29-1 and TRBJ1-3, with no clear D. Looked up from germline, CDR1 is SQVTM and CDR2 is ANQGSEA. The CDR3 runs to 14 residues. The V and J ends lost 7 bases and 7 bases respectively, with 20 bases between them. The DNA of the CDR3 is TGCAGCGCCGGAGGACCCCCGAAGCGGAACACCATATATTTT. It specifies CSAGGPPKRNTIYF.

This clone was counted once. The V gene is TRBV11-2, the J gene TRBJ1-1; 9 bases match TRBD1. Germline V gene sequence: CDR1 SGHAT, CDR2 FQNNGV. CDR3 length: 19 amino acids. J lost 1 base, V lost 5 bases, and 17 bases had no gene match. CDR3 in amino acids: CASSVGQGRPYPANTEAFF. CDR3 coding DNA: TGTGCCAGCAGCGTCGGACAGGGGAGACCTTACCCAGCGAACACTGAAGCTTTCTTT.

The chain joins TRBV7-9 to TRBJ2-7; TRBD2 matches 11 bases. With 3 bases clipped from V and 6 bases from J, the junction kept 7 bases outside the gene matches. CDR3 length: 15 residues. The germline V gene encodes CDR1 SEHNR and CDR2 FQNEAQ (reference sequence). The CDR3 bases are TGTGCCAGCAGCTTCATAGCGGGAGGGTTCACCGAGCAGTACTTC. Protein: CASSFIAGGFTEQYF.

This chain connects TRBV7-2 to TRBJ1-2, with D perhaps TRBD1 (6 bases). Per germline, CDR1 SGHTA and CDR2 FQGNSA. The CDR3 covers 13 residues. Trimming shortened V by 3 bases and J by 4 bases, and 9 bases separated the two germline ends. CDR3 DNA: TGTGCCAGCAGCTTGGGCAGGGGCTATGGCTACACCTTC. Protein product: CASSLGRGYGYTF.

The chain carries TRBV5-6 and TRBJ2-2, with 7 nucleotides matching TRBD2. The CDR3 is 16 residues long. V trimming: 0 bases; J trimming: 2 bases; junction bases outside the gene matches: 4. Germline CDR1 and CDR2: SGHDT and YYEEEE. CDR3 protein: CASSLGLAVNTGELFF. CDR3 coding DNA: TGTGCCAGCAGCTTGGGGCTAGCGGTTAACACCGGGGAGCTGTTTTTT.

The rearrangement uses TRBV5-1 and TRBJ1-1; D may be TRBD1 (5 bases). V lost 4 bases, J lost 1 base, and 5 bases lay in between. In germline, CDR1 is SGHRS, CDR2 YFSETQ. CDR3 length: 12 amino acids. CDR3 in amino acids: CASSQGNTEAFF. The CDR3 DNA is TGCGCCAGCAGCCAGGGGAACACTGAAGCTTTCTTT.

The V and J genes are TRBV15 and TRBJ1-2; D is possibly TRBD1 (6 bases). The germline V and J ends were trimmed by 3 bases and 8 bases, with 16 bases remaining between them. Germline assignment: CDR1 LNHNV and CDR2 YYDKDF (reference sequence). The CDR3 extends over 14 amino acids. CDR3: CATSSEAGALGYTF. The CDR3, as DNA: TGTGCCACCAGCAGCGAAGCAGGGGCGCTCGGCTACACCTTC.

CDR3 residues: CASSFPNAGELFF. CDR3 DNA: TGTGCCAGCAGCTTCCCCAACGCCGGGGAGCTGTTTTTT. This chain uses TRBV7-8 with TRBJ2-2; D remains unclear. CDR3 length: 13 residues. Germline CDR1 reads SGHVS; CDR2 reads FQNEAQ. The V end lost 3 bases, the J end lost 6 bases, and 8 bases lay between the germline ends.

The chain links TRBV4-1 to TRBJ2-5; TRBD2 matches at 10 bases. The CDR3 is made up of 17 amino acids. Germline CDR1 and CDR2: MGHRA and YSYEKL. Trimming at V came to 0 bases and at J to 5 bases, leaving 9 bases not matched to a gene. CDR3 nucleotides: TGCGCCAGCAGCCAAGATCCGGCTAGCGGGAGTCGTGAGACCCAGTACTTC. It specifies CASSQDPASGSRETQYF.

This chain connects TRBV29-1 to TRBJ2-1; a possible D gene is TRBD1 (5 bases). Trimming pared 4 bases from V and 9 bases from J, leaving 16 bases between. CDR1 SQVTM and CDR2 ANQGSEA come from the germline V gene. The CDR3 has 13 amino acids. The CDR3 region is CSVGTKGWGEQFF. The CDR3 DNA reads TGCAGCGTTGGGACCAAGGGGTGGGGTGAGCAGTTCTTC.

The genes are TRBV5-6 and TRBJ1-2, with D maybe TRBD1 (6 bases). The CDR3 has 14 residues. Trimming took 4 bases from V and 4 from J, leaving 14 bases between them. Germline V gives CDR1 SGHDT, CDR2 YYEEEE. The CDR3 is CASSPVRGTYGYTF. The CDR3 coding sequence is TGTGCCAGCAGCCCGGTCAGGGGTACCTATGGCTACACCTTC.

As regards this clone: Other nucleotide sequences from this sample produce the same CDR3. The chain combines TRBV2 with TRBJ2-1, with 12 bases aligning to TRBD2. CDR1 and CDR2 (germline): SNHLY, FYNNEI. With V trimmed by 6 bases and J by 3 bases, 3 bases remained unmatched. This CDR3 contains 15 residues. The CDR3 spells CASSGGLAGYNEQFF. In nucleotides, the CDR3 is TGTGCCAGCAGCGGGGGACTAGCGGGCTACAATGAGCAGTTCTTC.

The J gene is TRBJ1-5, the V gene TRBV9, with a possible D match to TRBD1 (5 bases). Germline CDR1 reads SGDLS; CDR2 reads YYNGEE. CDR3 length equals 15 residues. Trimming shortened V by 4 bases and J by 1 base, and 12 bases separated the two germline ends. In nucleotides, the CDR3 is TGTGCCAGCAGCCCCTGGGGGGAGAGCAATCAGCCCCAGCATTTT. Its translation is CASSPWGESNQPQHF.